This entry lists 5 T cell receptor beta chains sequenced from one sample in a study of PD-1 blockade in classical Hodgkin lymphoma. Every patient was affected by relapse after autologous stem cell transplantation, while exposure to brentuximab vedotin was not uniform. Libraries were prepared by immunoSEQ multiplex PCR; TCRdb keeps only in-frame clonotypes and omits some of them. The sample consists of 20,000 to 25,000 clones, about two thirds of them appearing once. The sample in question was peripheral blood mononuclear cells (PBMCs), obtained at baseline. Every receptor here comes from a human donor with classical Hodgkin lymphoma.

V usage is TRBV5-1 and J usage is TRBJ2-1; 14 bases align to TRBD2. CDR3 size: 20 residues. Trimming cost V 5 bases and J 4 bases; bases outside gene matches: 17. CDR1 and CDR2 from the germline V gene are SGHRS and YFSETQ. The CDR3 loop reads CASSPGRLAGGLTEYNEQFF. CDR3 nucleotide sequence: TGCGCCAGCAGTCCTGGCCGACTAGCGGGGGGGCTGACGGAATACAATGAGCAGTTCTTC.

The chain links TRBV6-5 to TRBJ1-6; D gene ambiguous. There are 15 residues in the CDR3. Germline V gene data show CDR1 as MNHEY and CDR2 as SVGAGI. The V end was cut by 8 bases, the J end by 6 bases, with 17 bases between. This CDR3 is CASYPRSPGNSPLHF. CDR3 nucleotides: TGTGCCAGCTACCCTCGGTCACCGGGTAATTCACCCCTCCACTTT.

This clone was found a few times. This chain links TRBV19 with TRBJ1-6; 8 positions agree with TRBD1. After removal of 5 bases from V and 5 bases from J, the junction contained 2 bases not matched to a gene. The germline gives CDR1 LNHDA, CDR2 SQIVND (reference sequence). There are 14 residues in the CDR3. CDR3 DNA sequence: TGTGCCAGTAGTGTGACAGGGGATAATTCACCCCTCCACTTT. As protein: CASSVTGDNSPLHF.

The genes are TRBV19 and TRBJ2-7; D possibly corresponds to TRBD2 (6 bases). Trimming took off 4 bases at V and 5 bases at J, with 12 bases between the two ends. CDR3 length: 13 residues. From germline, CDR1 is LNHDA and CDR2 SQIVND (reference sequence). The CDR3 region has the DNA TGTGCCAGTAGTACCTTAGGAGGGAACGAGCAGTACTTC. Amino acid sequence: CASSTLGGNEQYF.

This clone has only a few counts. The chain has TRBV12-2 and TRBJ1-4. TRBV12-2 is assigned pseudogene status. The CDR3 loop spans 17 amino acids. CDR3 sequence reads: CASRFKGYRATNEKLFF. For the CDR3, the DNA is TGTGCAAGTCGCTTCAAGGGCTACCGGGCAACTAATGAAAAACTGTTTTTT.